This TCR beta chain was observed in a study of blood T cell repertoires in COVID-19. The wider study: The study drew acute and convalescent COVID-19 samples from the United States, Italy and Spain.

Clones were sequenced by immunoSEQ multiplex PCR, and TCRdb holds only the in-frame ones, with some missing. The sample records about 260,000 clones, 75% to 95% being singletons. The sequenced material came from PBMCs or T cells enriched from blood (not recorded which). The clonotype comes from a man aged 35 to 55 who had been exposed to COVID-19.

CDR3 sequence reads: CASSPSGGTSTDTQYF. Written as DNA, the CDR3 is TGTGCCAGCAGCCCCTCAGGCGGGACTAGCACAGATACGCAGTATTTT. The rearrangement joins TRBV7-9 to TRBJ2-3, with D possibly being TRBD2 (6 bases). V lost 5 bases and J lost 0, with 15 bases in between. Germline CDR1 reads SEHNR; CDR2 reads FQNEAQ (reference sequence). This CDR3 contains 16 residues.